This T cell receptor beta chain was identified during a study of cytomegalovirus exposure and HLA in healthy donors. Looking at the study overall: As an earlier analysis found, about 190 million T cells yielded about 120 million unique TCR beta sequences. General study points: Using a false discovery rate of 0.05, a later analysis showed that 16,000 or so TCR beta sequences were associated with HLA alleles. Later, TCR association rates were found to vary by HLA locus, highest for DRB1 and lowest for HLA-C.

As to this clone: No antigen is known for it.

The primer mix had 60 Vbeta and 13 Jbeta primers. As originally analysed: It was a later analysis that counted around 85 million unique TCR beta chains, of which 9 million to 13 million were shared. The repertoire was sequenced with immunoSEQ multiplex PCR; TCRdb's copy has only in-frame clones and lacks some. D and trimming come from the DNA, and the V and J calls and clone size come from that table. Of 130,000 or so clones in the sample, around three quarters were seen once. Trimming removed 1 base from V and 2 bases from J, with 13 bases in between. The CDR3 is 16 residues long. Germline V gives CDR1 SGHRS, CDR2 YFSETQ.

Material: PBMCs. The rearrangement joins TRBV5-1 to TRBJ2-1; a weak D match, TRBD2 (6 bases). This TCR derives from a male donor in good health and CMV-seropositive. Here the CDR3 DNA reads TGCGCCAGCAGCTTGTCTGGAGGGAACCCCTACAATGAGCAGTTCTTC. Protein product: CASSLSGGNPYNEQFF.